The T cell receptor beta chain described here comes from a study of OX40 agonist ivuxolimab in advanced cancers. A remark on this clone: What it binds is unknown.

Samples were taken at baseline and on day 1 of cycles 4 and 7. Only in-frame clones appear in the TCRdb table, and some are missing; sequencing was by immunoSEQ multiplex PCR. The sample comprises around 60,000 clones, 91% of which are singletons, and 0.35% to 0.55% rests with the top ten. CDR1 is SGHRS, CDR2 YFSETQ, per germline. Trimming removed 4 bases from V and 3 bases from J, with 13 bases in between. The CDR3 is made up of 14 amino acids. Overall study findings and caveats: Expanded peripheral T cells had an undetermined antigen specificity.

The chain combines TRBV5-1 with TRBJ1-1; TRBD1 might be the D (6 bases). This sample comprised CD4+ or CD8+ T cells sorted from blood, obtained in a trial of the OX40 agonist ivuxolimab. This clonotype was sampled from an adult with an advanced solid tumor such as melanoma, head and neck, liver or kidney cancer. CDR3 amino acids: CASSVLGGDTEAFF. DNA of the CDR3: TGCGCCAGCAGCGTTCTAGGGGGGGACACTGAAGCTTTCTTT. Looking up the rest from reference TRBV5-1 and TRBJ1-1 gives the full variable domain: KAGVTQTPRYLIKTRGQQVTLSCSPISGHRSVSWYQQTPGQGLQFLFEYFSETQRNKGNFPGRFSGRQFSNSRSEMNVSTLELGDSALYLCASSVLGGDTEAFFGQGTRLTVV.